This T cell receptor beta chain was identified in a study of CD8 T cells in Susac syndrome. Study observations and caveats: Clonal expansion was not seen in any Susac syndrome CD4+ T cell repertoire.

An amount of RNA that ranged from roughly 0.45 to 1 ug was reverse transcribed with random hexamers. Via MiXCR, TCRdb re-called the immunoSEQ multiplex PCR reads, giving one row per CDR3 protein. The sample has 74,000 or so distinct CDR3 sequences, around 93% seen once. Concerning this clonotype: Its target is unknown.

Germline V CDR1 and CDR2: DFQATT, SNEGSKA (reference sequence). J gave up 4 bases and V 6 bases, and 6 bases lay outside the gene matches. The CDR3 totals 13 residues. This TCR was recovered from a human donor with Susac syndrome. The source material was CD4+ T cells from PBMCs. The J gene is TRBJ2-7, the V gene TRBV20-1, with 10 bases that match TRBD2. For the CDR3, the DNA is TGCAGTGCCAGCGGGAGGGCGAATTACGAGCAGTACTTC. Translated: CSASGRANYEQYF.